Following are 9 T cell receptor beta chains from one sample sequenced in a study of T cell responses to AZD1222 COVID-19 vaccine. Profiling relied on immunoSEQ multiplex PCR, and the TCRdb table lists in-frame clones only, not all of them. The sample carries some 130,000 clones, around 90% recorded once. The sample consisted of peripheral blood, taken on day 0 of AZD1222 vaccination. These receptors originate from an adult in good health.

The chain is built from TRBV28 and TRBJ2-1; D is ambiguous. Trimming shortened V by 3 bases and J by 0 bases, and 6 bases separated the two germline ends. The CDR3 loop spans 14 amino acids. Germline values: CDR1 MDHEN, CDR2 SYDVKM. Here the CDR3 DNA reads TGTGCCAGCAGTTTTTTGAGCTCCTACAATGAGCAGTTCTTC. It is translated as CASSFLSSYNEQFF.

This chain uses TRBV29-1 with TRBJ1-1, with D tentatively TRBD1 (6 bases). Trimming took off 4 bases at V and 5 bases at J, with 20 bases between the two ends. CDR3 length equals 15 residues. The germline CDR1 and CDR2 sequences are SQVTM and ANQGSEA. CDR3 sequence: CSVVTGRGSLTEAFF. CDR3 DNA sequence: TGCAGCGTTGTTACAGGGCGGGGAAGTTTAACTGAAGCTTTCTTT.

The gene calls are TRBV9 and TRBJ1-6, with 7 bases identical to TRBD1. Germline CDR1 is SGDLS and CDR2 is YYNGEE. V lost 3 bases and J lost 8; bases outside the gene matches: 5. The CDR3 has 14 amino acids. CDR3 DNA: TGTGCCAGCAGCGCTCGACAGGGCGATTCACCCCTCCACTTT. Translating gives CASSARQGDSPLHF.

V and J are TRBV10-3 and TRBJ2-1; D unresolved. The germline CDR1 and CDR2 sequences are ENHRY and SYGVKD. The length of the CDR3 is 11 residues. Between the trimmed V and J ends, which lost 4 bases and 7 bases, there was a span of 5 bases. CDR3 DNA: TGTGCCATCAGTGTAGGGAATGAGCAGTTCTTC. This encodes CAISVGNEQFF.

The rearrangement links TRBV6-2 or TRBV6-3 to TRBJ2-7, with 13 bases fitting TRBD2. Germline values: CDR1 MNHEY, CDR2 SVGEGT. J lost 5 bases, V lost 6 bases, and 10 bases had no gene match. This CDR3 has 16 amino acids. This CDR3 is CASSYRTSGRSNEQYF. For the CDR3, the DNA is TGTGCCAGCAGCTATCGGACTAGCGGGAGAAGTAACGAGCAGTACTTC.

This chain links TRBV27 with TRBJ1-2; D remains unclear. Germline CDR1 reads MNHEY; CDR2 reads SMNVEV (reference sequence). Trimming left V 7 bases short and J 2 bases short, with 8 bases between. CDR3 length: 12 residues. The DNA for the CDR3 is TGTGCCAGCAAGCCGGGCAACTATGGCTACACCTTC. Residues: CASKPGNYGYTF.

V is TRBV2 and J is TRBJ2-1; no clear D. The CDR3 has 15 residues. Germline V gene data show CDR1 as SNHLY and CDR2 as FYNNEI. V gave up 3 bases and J gave up 4 bases, with 13 bases separating them. CDR3: CASSESQVSYNEQFF. CDR3 nucleotide sequence: TGTGCCAGCAGTGAGAGTCAGGTGTCGTACAATGAGCAGTTCTTC.

The V gene is TRBV18, the J gene TRBJ1-3; 10 nucleotides match TRBD1. Germline CDR1 is KGHSH and CDR2 is LQKENI. The CDR3 is 13 amino acids. V gave up 2 bases and J gave up 8 bases; unmatched junction bases: 0. The CDR3 loop is CASSPGQGDTIYF. DNA for the CDR3: TGTGCCAGCTCACCAGGACAGGGGGACACCATATATTTT.

This clone appeared a few times. The chain couples TRBV29-1 to TRBJ1-1, with D perhaps matching TRBD1 (5 bases). From germline, CDR1 is SQVTM and CDR2 ANQGSEA. V lost 4 bases, J lost 3 bases, and 12 bases lay in between. This CDR3 spans 13 amino acids. The CDR3 spells CSVGLGVYTEAFF. CDR3 DNA sequence: TGCAGCGTTGGATTGGGGGTCTACACTGAAGCTTTCTTT.